The rows below give T cell receptor beta chains drawn from one sample of a study of long-term antiretroviral therapy in people with HIV. Repertoires were generated with immunoSEQ multiplex PCR, while TCRdb's copy carries only in-frame clones and drops some. Of some 29,000 clones listed, about 77% are singletons. The source was unsorted PBMCs, collected 1.5 years before starting antiretroviral therapy. All receptors derive from a young man with HIV. Both conserved end residues are part of each CDR3. The D gene is left open where the match is weak. Rows give clone size only sometimes, using once, few, many, or a class for an expanded clone.

d_gene: TRBD2; abundance: .; v_gene: TRBV10-1; j_gene: TRBJ2-7; CDR3aa: CASSVSSGGPYEQYF; CDR3nt: TGCGCCAGCAGTGTTTCGAGCGGGGGCCCCTACGAGCAGTACTTC
d_gene: .; abundance: .; v_gene: TRBV7-9; j_gene: TRBJ1-1; CDR3aa: CASSSGHMNTEAFF; CDR3nt: TGTGCCAGCAGCTCGGGACACATGAACACTGAAGCTTTCTTT
d_gene: .; abundance: .; v_gene: TRBV19; j_gene: TRBJ2-2; CDR3aa: CASNTRNTGELFF; CDR3nt: TGTGCCAGTAACACCCGAAACACCGGGGAGCTGTTTTTT
d_gene: TRBD1; abundance: .; v_gene: TRBV7-9; j_gene: TRBJ2-1; CDR3aa: CASSFPPTGLSYNEQFF; CDR3nt: TGTGCCAGCAGCTTTCCCCCGACAGGGCTCTCCTACAATGAGCAGTTCTTC
d_gene: TRBD1; abundance: .; v_gene: TRBV5-6; j_gene: TRBJ1-2; CDR3aa: CASSFQGAVHYGYTF; CDR3nt: TGTGCCAGCAGCTTTCAGGGGGCGGTTCATTATGGCTACACCTTC
d_gene: .; abundance: once; v_gene: TRBV5-1; j_gene: TRBJ2-2; CDR3aa: CASKHAPDRNTGELFF; CDR3nt: TGCGCCAGCAAGCATGCCCCCGACAGGAACACCGGGGAGCTGTTTTTT
d_gene: TRBD2; abundance: .; v_gene: TRBV5-4; j_gene: TRBJ2-1; CDR3aa: CASRLAGGPYEQFF; CDR3nt: TGTGCCAGCAGACTAGCGGGAGGGCCGTATGAGCAGTTCTTC
d_gene: .; abundance: .; v_gene: TRBV10-3; j_gene: TRBJ2-3; CDR3aa: CAISDGGSTDTQYF; CDR3nt: TGTGCCATCAGTGACGGCGGAAGCACAGATACGCAGTATTTT
d_gene: .; abundance: .; v_gene: TRBV2; j_gene: TRBJ1-5; CDR3aa: CASSVLRSGIQPQHF; CDR3nt: TGTGCCAGCAGTGTGCTCCGGTCTGGTATTCAGCCCCAGCATTTT
d_gene: .; abundance: .; v_gene: TRBV2; j_gene: TRBJ1-1; CDR3aa: CASREYSRNTEAFF; CDR3nt: TGTGCCAGCAGGGAGTACAGCCGGAACACTGAAGCTTTCTTT
d_gene: TRBD1; abundance: .; v_gene: TRBV7-2; j_gene: TRBJ2-2; CDR3aa: CASSLGQSRNTGELFF; CDR3nt: TGTGCCAGCAGCCTGGGACAGTCGAGAAACACCGGGGAGCTGTTTTTT
d_gene: .; abundance: medium-sized; v_gene: TRBV4-1; j_gene: TRBJ1-4; CDR3aa: CASSQGQHQTNEKLFF; CDR3nt: TGCGCCAGCAGCCAAGGTCAGCACCAAACTAATGAAAAACTGTTTTTT
d_gene: .; abundance: .; v_gene: TRBV28; j_gene: TRBJ1-2; CDR3aa: CASSLNSPSLGYTF; CDR3nt: TGTGCCAGCAGTTTAAATTCTCCCTCGTTGGGCTACACCTTC
d_gene: .; abundance: .; v_gene: TRBV4-2; j_gene: TRBJ1-1; CDR3aa: CASKLRGSSEAFF; CDR3nt: TGTGCCAGCAAATTGAGGGGTAGCTCTGAAGCTTTCTTT
d_gene: .; abundance: .; v_gene: TRBV6-5; j_gene: TRBJ2-2; CDR3aa: CASSYISAGELFF; CDR3nt: TGTGCCAGCAGTTATATTAGCGCCGGGGAGCTGTTTTTT
d_gene: TRBD2; abundance: few; v_gene: TRBV7-7; j_gene: TRBJ2-1; CDR3aa: CASSLAGLHDNEQFF; CDR3nt: TGTGCTAGCAGCTTAGCGGGACTGCACGATAATGAGCAGTTCTTC
d_gene: .; abundance: .; v_gene: TRBV15; j_gene: TRBJ1-1; CDR3aa: CATSREWGRDTEAFF; CDR3nt: TGTGCCACCAGCAGAGAATGGGGGCGAGACACTGAAGCTTTCTTT
d_gene: .; abundance: .; v_gene: TRBV7-2; j_gene: TRBJ2-1; CDR3aa: CASSLRRVDNEQFF; CDR3nt: TGTGCCAGCAGCTTACGTAGGGTGGACAATGAGCAGTTCTTC
d_gene: TRBD1; abundance: .; v_gene: TRBV12-5; j_gene: TRBJ1-5; CDR3aa: CASGLPPGQGYQPQHF; CDR3nt: TGTGCTAGTGGACTCCCCCCGGGACAGGGGTATCAGCCCCAGCATTTT
d_gene: .; abundance: .; v_gene: TRBV19; j_gene: TRBJ2-7; CDR3aa: CASSAAQGSYEQYF; CDR3nt: TGTGCCAGTAGTGCCGCGCAGGGGTCCTACGAGCAGTACTTC
d_gene: .; abundance: .; v_gene: TRBV7-9; j_gene: TRBJ2-3; CDR3aa: CASRLGGGTDTQYF; CDR3nt: TGTGCCAGCCGCCTAGGCGGGGGCACAGATACGCAGTATTTT
d_gene: .; abundance: .; v_gene: TRBV30; j_gene: TRBJ1-6; CDR3aa: CAWGAGGNSPLHF; CDR3nt: TGTGCCTGGGGGGCAGGAGGAAATTCACCCCTCCACTTT
d_gene: .; abundance: .; v_gene: TRBV20-1; j_gene: TRBJ1-2; CDR3aa: CSATPRGGYTF; CDR3nt: TGCAGTGCTACTCCCAGGGGTGGCTACACCTTC
d_gene: TRBD1; abundance: .; v_gene: TRBV29-1; j_gene: TRBJ2-3; CDR3aa: CSVVGNRDSSMNTQYF; CDR3nt: TGCAGCGTTGTGGGAAACCGGGACAGTTCGATGAATACGCAGTATTTT
d_gene: .; abundance: .; v_gene: TRBV6-5; j_gene: TRBJ2-3; CDR3aa: CASSAITSRTDTQYF; CDR3nt: TGTGCCAGCAGTGCTATAACTAGCCGCACAGATACGCAGTATTTT
d_gene: .; abundance: .; v_gene: TRBV29-1; j_gene: TRBJ2-1; CDR3aa: CSVQNPHYNEQFF; CDR3nt: TGCAGCGTTCAAAACCCCCACTACAATGAGCAGTTCTTC
d_gene: TRBD2; abundance: .; v_gene: TRBV4-3; j_gene: TRBJ2-7; CDR3aa: CASSDGTSGRNEQYF; CDR3nt: TGCGCCAGCAGCGATGGGACTAGCGGGAGGAACGAGCAGTACTTC
d_gene: .; abundance: .; v_gene: TRBV5-6; j_gene: TRBJ1-5; CDR3aa: CASSLGNWGPQHF; CDR3nt: TGTGCCAGCAGCTTGGGGAATTGGGGGCCCCAGCATTTT